These 23 T cell receptor beta chains were sequenced from one sample in a study of patients and donors after allogeneic stem cell transplantation. TCRdb passed the RT-PCR reads through MiXCR, listing each CDR3 protein once. The repertoire has under 200,000 distinct CDR3 sequences, around 28% of them found once; the top ten carry approximately 3%. Specimen: blood, either unsorted or a sorted T cell fraction (not recorded which). These receptor sequences come from a human donor who was either an allogeneic HSCT recipient or a stem cell or donor lymphocyte infusion donor (not recorded which). It is not recorded whose cells these are; they may come from a transplant donor.

The gene calls are TRBV29-1 and TRBJ2-3; 10 bases match TRBD2. Germline lookup yields CDR1 SQVTM and CDR2 ANQGSEA. V shed 6 bases and J 3 bases; nucleotides not matched to a gene: 3. This CDR3 spans 13 amino acids. CDR3 protein: CSVRLAGTDTQYF. For the CDR3, the DNA is TGCAGCGTAAGACTAGCGGGTACAGATACGCAGTATTTT.

This clonotype was counted only a few times. The rearrangement links TRBV6-6 to TRBJ1-5; TRBD1 might be the D (6 bases). This CDR3 contains 14 residues. Trimming pared 6 bases from V and 5 bases from J, leaving 14 bases between. Germline CDR1 is MNHNY and CDR2 is SVGAGI (reference sequence). The CDR3 coding sequence is TGTGCCAGCAGATCGCCGGACAGACATCAGCCCCAGCATTTT. Protein sequence: CASRSPDRHQPQHF.

The CDR3 loop reads CASSVRQGSDQPQHF. The CDR3 coding sequence is TGTGCCAGCAGCGTACGACAGGGCTCGGATCAGCCCCAGCATTTT. The chain links TRBV3-1 to TRBJ1-5; 7 bases are shared with TRBD1. Germline trimming cut 5 bases from V and 5 bases from J; bases unmatched to any gene: 9. Germline CDR1 and CDR2: LGHDT and YNNKEL (reference sequence). CDR3 length equals 15 residues.

This clonotype has just a few counts. V usage is TRBV15 and J usage is TRBJ2-5; tentatively, D is TRBD1 (6 bases). Trimming stripped 3 bases from V and 5 bases from J, with 10 bases between. CDR1 and CDR2 from the germline V gene are LNHNV and YYDKDF (reference sequence). This CDR3 region has 13 residues. In nucleotides, the CDR3 is TGTGCCACCAGCAGGGGACATCAGGAGACCCAGTACTTC. Its translation: CATSRGHQETQYF. The whole variable domain, filled in from reference TRBV15 and TRBJ2-5, reads DAMVIQNPRYQVTQFGKPVTLSCSQTLNHNVMYWYQQKSSQAPKLLFHYYDKDFNNEADTPDNFQSRRPNTSFCFLDIRSPGLGDTAMYLCATSRGHQETQYFGPGTRLLVL.

V is TRBV28 and J is TRBJ2-3, with 7 bases aligning to TRBD2. V shed 4 bases, J shed 1 base, and the junction held 5 bases outside the gene matches. This CDR3 has 15 amino acids. Germline CDR1 reads MDHEN; CDR2 reads SYDVKM. CDR3 DNA: TGTGCCAGCAGTTCCCTAGCGGAGGGCACAGATACGCAGTATTTT. It is translated as CASSSLAEGTDTQYF.

This clonotype was counted a few times. V gene TRBV3-1 combines with J gene TRBJ2-3; D is unresolved. CDR1 and CDR2 from the germline V gene are LGHDT and YNNKEL (reference sequence). The V end was cut by 10 bases, the J end by 6 bases, with 2 bases between. The length of the CDR3 is 8 residues. CDR3 nucleotides: TGTGCCATCGATACGCAGTATTTT. Its translation is CAIDTQYF.

This clonotype was counted many times. The chain combines TRBV6-5 with TRBJ1-1; D unresolved. There are 16 residues in the CDR3. With 0 bases removed from V and 1 base from J, the gap between germline ends came to 12 bases. The germline gives CDR1 MNHEY, CDR2 SVGAGI. CDR3: CASSYSLSSWNTEAFF. The CDR3 DNA reads TGTGCCAGCAGTTACTCTCTTTCCTCGTGGAACACTGAAGCTTTCTTT.

This chain joins TRBV29-1 and TRBJ2-3; D is undetermined. The CDR3 covers 13 residues. V gave up 1 base and J gave up 0 bases, with 5 bases separating them. CDR1 and CDR2 (germline): SQVTM, ANQGSEA. CDR3 DNA: TGCAGCGTTGAAGGACCTAGCACAGATACGCAGTATTTT. It encodes CSVEGPSTDTQYF.

In DNA form, the CDR3 reads TGCGCCAGCAGCCAAGCGGTGGACACGCTCATGAACACTGAAGCTTTCTTT. Translation: CASSQAVDTLMNTEAFF. The V and J genes are TRBV4-3 and TRBJ1-1; a weak D match, TRBD1 (5 bases). The CDR3 runs 17 residues. The V gene's germline CDR1 is LGHNA and CDR2 YSLEER. V lost 1 base, J lost 0 bases, and 15 bases lay in between.

In this sample, this clonotype turned up many times. The V call is TRBV28, the J call TRBJ1-2, with unresolved D. With 3 bases removed from V and 4 bases from J, the gap between germline ends came to 12 bases. Germline lookup yields CDR1 MDHEN and CDR2 SYDVKM. The CDR3 spans 14 residues. CDR3 sequence: CASSLTSPSYGYTF. CDR3 coding DNA: TGTGCCAGCAGTTTGACCAGCCCTAGCTATGGCTACACCTTC.

There are a few counts of this clonotype. The chain joins TRBV4-2 to TRBJ2-5; D is uncertain. Germline V gene lookup returns CDR1 LGHNA and CDR2 YNFKEQ. V gave up 1 base and J gave up 1 base, with 7 bases separating them. The CDR3 has 14 residues. CDR3 in amino acids: CASSQGTTQETQYF. The CDR3 region has the DNA TGTGCCAGCAGCCAAGGGACCACCCAAGAGACCCAGTACTTC.

In this sample, this clonotype turned up a few times. The genes are TRBV7-9 and TRBJ1-4; 8 nucleotides match TRBD1. The CDR3 has 18 residues. Trimming took 0 bases from V and 5 from J; bases not matched to a gene: 11. Germline V gives CDR1 SEHNR, CDR2 FQNEAQ (reference sequence). The CDR3 here is CASSLAGPRTGPNEKLFF. CDR3 DNA: TGTGCCAGCAGCTTAGCGGGCCCGAGGACAGGGCCGAATGAAAAACTGTTTTTT. Full variable domain (remainder filled in from reference TRBV7-9 and TRBJ1-4): DTGVSQNPRHKITKRGQNVTFRCDPISEHNRLYWYRQTLGQGPEFLTYFQNEAQLEKSRLLSDRFSAERPKGSFSTLEIQRTEQGDSAMYLCASSLAGPRTGPNEKLFFGSGTQLSVL.

In its sample, this clonotype was seen many times. V and J are TRBV6-5 and TRBJ1-3; D is uncertain. The V gene's germline CDR1 is MNHEY and CDR2 SVGAGI. The CDR3 sequence is 16 residues long. V was shortened by 2 bases and J by 0 bases, with 11 bases between the two germline ends. CDR3 in DNA: TGTGCCAGCAGTTACAAACAGTCTTACTCTGGAAACACCATATATTTT. Residues: CASSYKQSYSGNTIYF.

This clonotype was detected a few times. V is TRBV25-1 and J is TRBJ1-3; 8 bases match TRBD1. J lost 4 bases, V lost 5 bases, and 1 base had no gene match. The CDR3 has 13 residues. CDR1 MGHDK and CDR2 SYGVNS come from the germline V gene. In nucleotides, the CDR3 is TGTGCCAGCAGTCGGACAGGGGGAAACACCATATATTTT. Translating it yields CASSRTGGNTIYF.

This clonotype appeared a few times. J is TRBJ2-7 and V is TRBV9; perhaps TRBD1 as D (6 bases). This CDR3 region has 15 residues. From germline, CDR1 is SGDLS and CDR2 YYNGEE. Trimming left V 0 bases short and J 2 bases short, with 12 bases between. The CDR3 here is CASSVGTGNTYEQYF. The CDR3 DNA sequence: TGTGCCAGCAGCGTAGGAACAGGGAATACCTACGAGCAGTACTTC. The full variable domain, in which reference TRBV9 and TRBJ2-7 provide the parts outside the CDR3, is DSGVTQTPKHLITATGQRVTLRCSPRSGDLSVYWYQQSLDQGLQFLIQYYNGEERAKGNILERFSAQQFPDLHSELNLSSLELGDSALYFCASSVGTGNTYEQYFGPGTRLTVT.

In its sample, this clonotype was seen once. The chain carries TRBV6-2 or TRBV6-3 and TRBJ2-3; no clear D gene. The length of the CDR3 is 12 residues. Trimming removed 6 bases at V and 7 bases at J, with 11 bases between. Germline CDR1 reads MNHEY; CDR2 reads SVGEGT. This CDR3 is CASSSQRHTQYF. The CDR3 DNA sequence: TGTGCCAGCAGCTCCCAAAGGCATACGCAGTATTTT.

This clonotype occurred a few times. This chain joins TRBV14 and TRBJ1-1; possible D gene TRBD1, 6 bases. The CDR3 runs 15 residues. CDR1 and CDR2 (germline): SGHDN, FVKESK. The ends were cut back, 1 base at V and 7 bases at J, with 16 bases in the middle. The CDR3: CASSQVPGVYDEAFF. The CDR3 nucleotides read TGTGCCAGCAGCCAAGTCCCAGGGGTCTATGATGAAGCTTTCTTT. Looking up the rest from reference TRBV14 and TRBJ1-1 gives the full variable domain: EAGVTQFPSHSVIEKGQTVTLRCDPISGHDNLYWYRRVMGKEIKFLLHFVKESKQDESGMPNNRFLAERTGGTYSTLKVQPAELEDSGVYFCASSQVPGVYDEAFFGQGTRLTVV.

This clonotype was seen once. The chain is built from TRBV12-3 or TRBV12-4 and TRBJ2-5; 10 bases line up with TRBD2. The V gene end was trimmed by 5 bases and the J gene end by 5 bases; junction bases not matched to a gene: 11. The CDR3 is made up of 16 amino acids. The CDR3 region has the DNA TGTGCCAGCAGTGACTTTCTAGCGGGAGCATTGGAGACCCAGTACTTC. It specifies CASSDFLAGALETQYF.

This clonotype was counted a few times. The CDR3 here is CATSSPWDTQYF. The CDR3 region has the DNA TGTGCCACCAGCAGCCCCTGGGATACGCAGTATTTT. The chain is built from TRBV15 and TRBJ2-3; D remains unclear. V lost 3 bases and J lost 6, with 7 bases in between. There are 12 residues in the CDR3. Germline V CDR1 and CDR2: LNHNV, YYDKDF (reference sequence). Full variable domain (rest looked up from reference TRBV15 and TRBJ2-3): DAMVIQNPRYQVTQFGKPVTLSCSQTLNHNVMYWYQQKSSQAPKLLFHYYDKDFNNEADTPDNFQSRRPNTSFCFLDIRSPGLGDTAMYLCATSSPWDTQYFGPGTRLTVL.

This clonotype was counted once. The chain joins TRBV3-1 to TRBJ2-1, with TRBD1 matching over 8 bases. This CDR3 is 16 amino acids long. The germline CDR1 and CDR2 sequences are LGHDT and YNNKEL (reference sequence). With 0 bases clipped from V and 8 bases from J, the junction kept 9 bases outside the gene matches. The CDR3 loop reads CASSQETGVAHYEQFF. The CDR3 DNA follows: TGTGCCAGCAGCCAAGAGACAGGGGTGGCCCATTATGAGCAGTTCTTC.

This clonotype was observed at least ten times. This chain links TRBV6-5 with TRBJ1-3; D might be TRBD1 (5 bases). The CDR3 is made up of 15 amino acids. Trimming took off 6 bases at V and 0 bases at J, with 12 bases between the two ends. Germline loops: CDR1 MNHEY, CDR2 SVGAGI. CDR3 loop: CASSFGHSSGNTIYF. As DNA, the CDR3 is TGTGCCAGCAGCTTCGGACACTCCTCTGGAAACACCATATATTTT.

This clonotype showed up just once. V is TRBV7-9 and J is TRBJ2-1; tentatively, D is TRBD1 (5 bases). CDR1 is SEHNR and CDR2 is FQNEAQ in the germline V gene (reference sequence). V was shortened by 1 base and J by 2 bases, with 12 bases between the two germline ends. This CDR3 contains 16 residues. CDR3 sequence: CASSLGARAPYNEQFF. CDR3 bases: TGTGCCAGCAGCTTAGGGGCCAGGGCGCCCTACAATGAGCAGTTCTTC.

This clonotype was found many times. In nucleotides, the CDR3 is TGCAGTGCTAGAACAGGGTGGAATTCACCCCTCCACTTT. This sequence encodes CSARTGWNSPLHF. The chain is built from TRBV20-1 and TRBJ1-6, with a tentative D call TRBD1 (6 bases). CDR1 is DFQATT and CDR2 is SNEGSKA in the germline V gene (reference sequence). This CDR3 has 13 amino acids. V dropped 2 bases and J dropped 7 bases, with 9 bases sitting between them.